The 21 T cell receptor beta chains listed next were all sequenced from one sample in a study of blood T cells in healthy people across ages. Together with a sample-barcoded 5' primer, a J-beta primer mix was included in a second PCR lasting about 7 to 12 cycles. TCRdb passed the 5' RACE reads through MiXCR, listing each CDR3 protein once. The table shows 780,000 or so distinct CDR3 sequences, with roughly 25% occurring only once. These data are also associated with another study on T cells of mothers and their children.

The source material was blood. The receptors come from a boy younger than 18 in good health.

For this clonotype: At one of its ends the junction is not consistent with the germline gene, which may arise from a read error. This chain connects TRBV15 to TRBJ2-3, with 8 bases matching TRBD2. The CDR3 runs to 15 residues. Germline V lookup: CDR1 LNHNV, CDR2 YYDKDF (reference sequence). Here the CDR3 DNA reads TGTGCCACTAGCAGAGATCCGACTAGCGCAGATACGCAGTATTTT. Its translation: CATSRDPTSADTQYF.

In its sample, this clonotype was seen a few times. As DNA, the CDR3 is TGTGCCAGTAGTTATCGACAGGGGGTAACCAATGAGCAGTTCTTC. Its translation: CASSYRQGVTNEQFF. The rearrangement uses TRBV19 and TRBJ2-1, with 9 bases matching TRBD1. Germline lookup yields CDR1 LNHDA and CDR2 SQIVND (reference sequence). V lost 5 bases and J lost 6; bases outside the gene matches: 8. The CDR3 has 15 amino acids.

The gene calls are TRBV29-1 and TRBJ2-1, with TRBD1 matching 9 bases. V trimming: 2 bases; J trimming: 1 base; junction bases outside the gene matches: 12. Germline CDR1 and CDR2: SQVTM and ANQGSEA. The CDR3 totals 18 residues. The CDR3 sequence: CSVEPGQGLVVSYNEQFF. CDR3 nucleotide sequence: TGCAGCGTTGAACCGGGACAGGGTTTAGTCGTGTCCTACAATGAGCAGTTCTTC.

This rearrangement joins TRBV29-1 to TRBJ2-5; TRBD2 agrees at 10 bases. CDR1 and CDR2 from the germline V gene are SQVTM and ANQGSEA. The CDR3 totals 13 residues. With V trimmed by 6 bases and J by 4 bases, 5 bases remained unmatched. The CDR3 sequence is CSVAGGPSETQYF. In DNA, the CDR3 is TGCAGCGTAGCGGGAGGGCCCTCAGAGACCCAGTACTTC.

The chain uses TRBV20-1 and TRBJ1-5; TRBD1 matches at 9 bases. J gave up 5 bases and V 6 bases, and 2 bases lay outside the gene matches. Germline CDR1 is DFQATT and CDR2 is SNEGSKA (reference sequence). The CDR3 has 12 residues. CDR3 bases: TGCAGTGCCAGGGACAGGGATCAGCCCCAGCATTTT. It yields the protein CSARDRDQPQHF.

This clonotype has a handful of counts. This sequence joins TRBV12-3 or TRBV12-4 and TRBJ1-2; D remains ambiguous. The germline V and J ends were trimmed by 7 bases and 5 bases, with 11 bases remaining between them. The CDR3 contains 12 residues. The CDR3 bases are TGTGCCAGCATGGGAGCGGAATATGGCTACACCTTC. Amino acid sequence: CASMGAEYGYTF.

This clonotype was seen a few times. The CDR3 nucleotides are TGCAGTGCTAGAGAGACAGGGTGGGGTGAGCAGTACTTC. This encodes CSARETGWGEQYF. The chain joins TRBV20-1 to TRBJ2-7, with 7 bases aligning to TRBD1. This CDR3 region has 13 residues. Trimming cost V 0 bases and J 7 bases; bases outside gene matches: 6. The germline CDR1 and CDR2 sequences are DFQATT and SNEGSKA (reference sequence).

This rearrangement joins TRBV7-2 to TRBJ2-4; D possibly matches TRBD1 or TRBD2 (5 bases each). CDR3 length: 16 residues. Trimming removed 7 bases from V and 8 bases from J, with 24 bases in between. The V gene's germline CDR1 is SGHTA and CDR2 FQGNSA. Here the CDR3 reads CASNAGDALLGDIQYF. In DNA, the CDR3 is TGTGCCAGCAACGCTGGGGATGCCCTACTAGGGGACATTCAGTACTTC.

The genes are TRBV5-1 and TRBJ2-5; D remains unclear. From germline, CDR1 is SGHRS and CDR2 YFSETQ. The CDR3 runs 15 residues. V lost 1 base and J 2 bases, leaving 12 bases between the germline ends. The CDR3 reads CASSLRRSKQETQYF. The CDR3 DNA reads TGCGCCAGCAGCTTGAGGCGATCTAAACAAGAGACCCAGTACTTC.

The chain couples TRBV27 to TRBJ2-7; unclear D gene. Germline V gives CDR1 MNHEY, CDR2 SMNVEV (reference sequence). V was clipped by 4 bases and J by 7 bases, with 14 bases between them. The CDR3 is 13 amino acids. As DNA, the CDR3 is TGTGCCAGCAGTTCTGCCACCCTTGGGGAGCAGTACTTC. Protein sequence: CASSSATLGEQYF.

This clonotype was seen a handful of times. This chain connects TRBV7-2 to TRBJ2-7; no clear D gene. The CDR3 spans 13 residues. Germline CDR1 SGHTA, CDR2 FQGNSA. Trimming removed 4 bases from V and 6 bases from J, with 13 bases in between. CDR3 bases: TGTGCCAGCAGCTCCCACGTTGGGTCCGAGCAGTACTTC. Amino acids: CASSSHVGSEQYF.

This clonotype was found once. One junction end does not reproduce the germline sequence, and a read error may be involved. The rearrangement joins TRBV5-6 to TRBJ2-1; D is possibly TRBD2 (5 bases). Germline CDR1 SGHDT, CDR2 YYEEEE. The CDR3 covers 14 residues. The CDR3 loop reads CASSWTARNNERFF. CDR3 in DNA: TGTGCCAGCAGCTGGACTGCCCGAAACAATGAGCGGTTCTTC.

The chain has TRBV6-1 and TRBJ1-4; TRBD1 agrees at 7 bases. From germline, CDR1 is MNHNS and CDR2 SASEGT. V lost 6 bases to trimming and J lost 1 base; unmatched junction nucleotides: 8. CDR3 size: 16 residues. The CDR3 loop reads CASRTGPGRTNEKLFF. CDR3 sequence (DNA): TGTGCCAGCAGGACAGGGCCTGGGCGAACTAATGAAAAACTGTTTTTT.

V gene TRBV7-8 combines with J gene TRBJ2-5; the D call may be TRBD1 or TRBD2 (5 bases each). The V gene's germline CDR1 is SGHVS and CDR2 FQNEAQ. This CDR3 contains 19 residues. Trimming pared 1 base from V and 1 base from J, leaving 22 bases between. CDR3: CASSLVTIRGKRGQETQYF. The DNA of the CDR3 is TGTGCCAGCAGCTTAGTAACGATCAGAGGGAAAAGGGGCCAAGAGACCCAGTACTTC.

This clonotype has a single count. The chain recombines TRBV29-1 with TRBJ1-1; 7 bases are shared with TRBD1. The germline CDR1 and CDR2 sequences are SQVTM and ANQGSEA. The CDR3 covers 12 residues. V was pared by 7 bases and J by 10 bases, with 12 bases of the junction left unmatched. The CDR3, as DNA: TGCAGCGGGACCGGGACAGAATCTGGAGCTTTCTTT. Translating gives CSGTGTESGAFF. Based on the CDR3 plus reference TRBV29-1 and TRBJ1-1, the full variable domain is SAVISQKPSRDICQRGTSLTIQCQVDSQVTMMFWYRQQPGQSLTLIATANQGSEATYESGFVIDKFPISRPNLTFSTLTVSNMSPEDSSIYLCSGTGTESGAFFGQGTRLTVV.

This clonotype showed up just a few times. The junction departs from germline at one end; a sequencing error may be responsible. The chain has TRBV27 and TRBJ2-5; D unclear. CDR3 length: 11 residues. Germline CDR1 is MNHEY and CDR2 is SMNVEV (reference sequence). CDR3 DNA sequence: TGTGCCAGCAGTTTATCTCAGCCCCAAGTCTTC. The encoded protein is CASSLSQPQVF.

The gene calls are TRBV7-2 and TRBJ2-2, with no clear D. V was clipped by 1 base and J by 4 bases, with 7 bases between them. The CDR3 covers 14 residues. In germline, CDR1 is SGHTA, CDR2 FQGNSA. The chain's CDR3 is CASSLVAATGELFF. In DNA form, the CDR3 reads TGTGCCAGCAGCTTAGTCGCGGCCACCGGGGAGCTGTTTTTT.

The chain carries TRBV6-4 and TRBJ2-1; 9 nucleotides line up with TRBD2. J lost 7 bases, V lost 2 bases, and 6 bases had no gene match. The CDR3 is made up of 15 amino acids. Germline CDR1 MRHNA, CDR2 SNTAGT. The CDR3, as DNA: TGTGCCAGCAGTGACGAAGGGACTAGCATGAATGAGCAGTTCTTC. Amino acids: CASSDEGTSMNEQFF.

As to this clonotype: Relative to the germline gene, one junction end is altered; a read error may explain this. The chain combines TRBV11-3 with TRBJ2-5, with 12 bases identical to TRBD2. The J call may not be correct, given that the DNA end is closer to TRBJ2-1. CDR1 is SGHNT and CDR2 is YENEEA in the germline V gene. This CDR3 has 14 residues. The CDR3 DNA follows: TGTGCCGGCAGCTCCCTAGCGGGGGGGCCTGAGCAGTTCTTC. This sequence encodes CAGSSLAGGPEQFF.

The sample holds one count of this clonotype. The rearrangement links TRBV28 to TRBJ2-7; TRBD2 aligns across 7 bases. The V gene's germline CDR1 is MDHEN and CDR2 SYDVKM. V dropped 8 bases and J dropped 3; count of bases not matched to a gene: 7. This CDR3 spans 13 amino acids. This CDR3 reads CASGGVWGYEQYF. DNA for the CDR3: TGTGCCAGCGGGGGGGTCTGGGGCTACGAGCAGTACTTC.

In the case of this clonotype: The junction does not match germline at one end; this may be a read error. This chain links TRBV10-3 with TRBJ2-5, with TRBD2 matching 11 bases. This CDR3 comprises 18 residues. In germline, CDR1 is ENHRY, CDR2 SYGVKD. CDR3 sequence reads: CAISVSGAASGGIDEQLF. DNA for the CDR3: TGTGCCATCAGTGTTTCAGGGGCGGCTAGCGGGGGGATCGATGAGCAGCTCTTC.